These 14 T cell receptor beta chains were sequenced from one sample in a study of T cell responses to AZD1222 COVID-19 vaccine. Sequencing used immunoSEQ multiplex PCR; TCRdb keeps in-frame clones, though not all of them. The table lists approximately 100,000 clones, more than 70% of them singletons. Specimen: peripheral blood, collected 28 days after the second AZD1222 dose. These receptor sequences come from an adult who received the AZD1222 COVID-19 vaccine.

This chain connects TRBV19 to TRBJ1-5; the D is unclear. The germline V gene encodes CDR1 LNHDA and CDR2 SQIVND (reference sequence). The CDR3 totals 13 residues. Deletions cut 6 bases from V and 5 bases from J, with 11 bases between. Here the CDR3 reads CASSTVSDQPQHF. CDR3 nucleotides: TGTGCCAGTAGCACGGTAAGCGATCAGCCCCAGCATTTT.

This chain links TRBV18 with TRBJ1-1; 10 bases map to TRBD1. The V gene end was trimmed by 0 bases and the J gene end by 5 bases; junction bases not matched to a gene: 6. CDR3 length: 16 amino acids. CDR1 and CDR2 from the germline V gene are KGHSH and LQKENI. CDR3 region: CASSPPTGGARTEAFF. The CDR3 nucleotides are TGTGCCAGCTCACCACCGACAGGGGGCGCAAGGACTGAAGCTTTCTTT.

V and J are TRBV7-9 and TRBJ2-5; D perhaps matches TRBD1 (6 bases). Germline-derived CDR1 and CDR2 are SEHNR and FQNEAQ (reference sequence). V was pared by 2 bases and J by 2 bases, with 9 bases between. This CDR3 contains 14 residues. CDR3 protein: CASSLKTGQETQYF. CDR3 sequence (DNA): TGTGCCAGCAGCTTAAAAACAGGGCAAGAGACCCAGTACTTC.

The chain couples TRBV7-9 to TRBJ2-1; 10 positions agree with TRBD2. Trimming at V came to 1 base and at J to 8 bases, leaving 2 bases not matched to a gene. The CDR3 is 14 residues long. The V gene's germline CDR1 is SEHNR and CDR2 FQNEAQ (reference sequence). CDR3 sequence reads: CASSLVGLADEQFF. CDR3 nucleotide sequence: TGTGCCAGCAGCTTAGTCGGACTAGCGGATGAGCAGTTCTTC.

The rearrangement uses TRBV5-1 and TRBJ2-3, with D uncertain. This CDR3 is built from 14 residues. Germline CDR1 and CDR2: SGHRS and YFSETQ. V lost 0 bases, J lost 0 bases, and 5 bases lay in between. In nucleotides, the CDR3 is TGCGCCAGCAGCTTGGATAGGAGCACAGATACGCAGTATTTT. Translation: CASSLDRSTDTQYF.

The chain employs TRBV4-1 and TRBJ2-7; D not certain. Germline CDR1 MGHRA, CDR2 YSYEKL. The V end was cut by 0 bases, the J end by 3 bases, with 6 bases between. The CDR3 loop spans 13 amino acids. This CDR3 is CASSQDMYYEQYF. For the CDR3, the DNA is TGCGCCAGCAGCCAAGACATGTACTACGAGCAGTACTTC.

V gene TRBV5-1 combines with J gene TRBJ2-7; D unresolved. V lost 3 bases, J lost 5 bases, and 15 bases lay in between. Germline loops: CDR1 SGHRS, CDR2 YFSETQ. The CDR3 runs to 14 residues. CDR3 protein: CASSWKGLSDEQYF. The CDR3 DNA reads TGCGCCAGCAGCTGGAAGGGTTTAAGCGACGAGCAGTACTTC.

The V call is TRBV7-6, the J call TRBJ1-2; possibly TRBD1 for D (6 bases). Trimming cost V 1 base and J 7 bases, with 16 bases left between them. CDR3 length: 15 amino acids. Germline CDR1 is SGHVS and CDR2 is FNYEAQ. The CDR3 coding sequence is TGTGCCAGCAGCTTAGGGACAGAGACCCTTAGTGGCTACACCTTC. Protein product: CASSLGTETLSGYTF.

The genes are TRBV28 and TRBJ1-1; D possibly corresponds to TRBD1 (6 bases). The V gene's germline CDR1 is MDHEN and CDR2 SYDVKM. V dropped 3 bases and J dropped 8 bases, with 7 bases sitting between them. This CDR3 region has 11 residues. The CDR3 DNA follows: TGTGCCAGCAGTTTGACAGGAGAAGCTTTCTTT. Translation: CASSLTGEAFF. Complete variable domain (other parts from reference TRBV28 and TRBJ1-1): DVKVTQSSRYLVKRTGEKVFLECVQDMDHENMFWYRQDPGLGLRLIYFSYDVKMKEKGDIPEGYSVSREKKERFSLILESASTNQTSMYLCASSLTGEAFFGQGTRLTVV.

This clone was seen more than once but under ten times. This rearrangement joins TRBV5-5 to TRBJ2-7; D not resolved. From germline, CDR1 is SGHKS and CDR2 YYEKEE (reference sequence). Trimming took off 5 bases at V and 3 bases at J, with 12 bases between the two ends. The CDR3 contains 13 residues. The CDR3 DNA is TGTGCCAGCAGTCTCTCGTGGGGCTACGAGCAGTACTTC. It yields the protein CASSLSWGYEQYF.

The V and J genes are TRBV9 and TRBJ1-4; no definite D call. This CDR3 contains 14 residues. Germline V lookup: CDR1 SGDLS, CDR2 YYNGEE. V lost 3 bases, J lost 8 bases, and 14 bases lay in between. The CDR3 sequence: CASSADNGREKLFF. The DNA for the CDR3 is TGTGCCAGCAGCGCCGACAATGGTAGGGAAAAACTGTTTTTT.

V gene TRBV28 combines with J gene TRBJ2-2; D remains ambiguous. Trimming took 7 bases from V and 2 from J, leaving 20 bases between them. CDR1 is MDHEN, CDR2 SYDVKM, per germline. This CDR3 has 17 residues. The CDR3 nucleotides read TGTGCCAGCACCCTCATCCGGTACGCGGAAAACACCGGGGAGCTGTTTTTT. Encoded protein: CASTLIRYAENTGELFF.

The chain employs TRBV7-2 and TRBJ2-1, with 15 bases aligning to TRBD2. The CDR3 runs to 18 residues. Germline V gene data show CDR1 as SGHTA and CDR2 as FQGNSA. V was pared by 5 bases and J by 2 bases, with 7 bases of the junction left unmatched. CDR3 protein: CASSHGTSGGRTYNEQFF. The DNA of the CDR3 is TGTGCCAGCAGCCACGGGACTAGCGGGGGGAGAACCTACAATGAGCAGTTCTTC.

The V gene is TRBV10-2, the J gene TRBJ1-2; 10 bases align to TRBD1. V lost 6 bases to trimming and J lost 6 bases; unmatched junction nucleotides: 4. In germline, CDR1 is WSHSY, CDR2 SAAADI. The CDR3 is made up of 13 amino acids. Here the CDR3 reads CASSTGTGDGYTF. CDR3 coding DNA: TGCGCCAGCAGCACCGGGACAGGGGATGGCTACACCTTC.